This record looks at one T cell receptor beta chain sequence and its context. Its target antigen remains unknown. Base qualities are missing; no much larger clone stands one base away. The sample comes from a study of STAT5B mutations in CD4+ large granular lymphocyte leukemia (dated by TCRdb to between 2021 and 2022). About the full investigation: Among healthy controls, the CDR3 'QG' motif was associated with a particular HLA allele. The study compared the TCRbeta repertoires of patients with CD4+ T-cell large granular lymphocyte leukemia against the TCRbeta repertoires of healthy blood donors. The purity of purified fractions was confirmed by flow cytometry on FACSCanto II or FACSVerse to exceed 95% among lymphocytes.

TCRbeta rearrangements were sequenced from genomic DNA using the immunoSEQ assay at survey resolution. From the authors' description of their analysis: In the TCR sequencing data, the lowest productive clonotype frequency that could be detected was 2.59 x 10-5. Only productive TCRbeta rearrangements, defined as complete and in-frame sequences, were included in the analyses. The clonality of each sample was calculated as Simpson clonality in the immunoSEQ Analyzer version 3.0. Clones were binned by frequency as very rare, small, medium, large (1-20%) or hyperexpanded (>20%). OLGA 1.2.3 estimated generation probabilities, VDJtools produced V-gene circos plots, VDJdb was queried for specificities, and GLIPH identified CDR3 motifs. TCRdb provides this immuneACCESS table in a form limited to in-frame rearrangements. Some clones are lacking; in checked studies, under half of them reflect an unresolved V gene, and why the rest are absent is not known. The V and J calls and the clone size are those of that table, but D and trimming were determined from the DNA. This sample lists tens of thousands of clones; roughly three quarters were detected once. The biggest ten clones account for around 30% of the sample.

Results and caveats for the whole study, not just this receptor: Enrichment of TRBV06-family usage was observed among the top patient clones (8/27) relative to healthy controls (2/35). The data were not HLA-matched, and the relatively small sample size could explain the higher clonality seen in CD4+ compared with CD8+ T-LGLL. The main leukemic clonotypes were found to be private to each patient, although 25% to 30% of the main leukemic clonotypes were detected at low frequency in the non-leukemic repertoires of other patients. CD4-sorted patient repertoires appeared more clonal than healthy CD4+ repertoires, and this difference persisted after removing the putative leukemic clones.

Buffy coats from some 36 blood donors, supplied by the Finnish Red Cross blood service, were used as healthy controls. All TCR-sequenced material derived from peripheral blood: patient blood samples and healthy donor buffy coats. Peripheral blood mononuclear cells were isolated by Ficoll-Hypaque gradient centrifugation. CD4+ cells were purified magnetically from the buffy coats of healthy controls. The Gentra Puregene Cell and Tissue kit was used to extract genomic DNA, and a Qubit 2.0 fluorometer was used to measure the amount of genomic DNA. The CDR1 and CDR2 encoded by the germline V gene are MNHEY and SVGAGI. Inclusive of the bounding cysteine and phenylalanine, the CDR3 is 15 residues long. Only the CDR3 part of the read is kept: 45 bases, read in frame from the first base. After removal of 6 bases from V and 5 bases from J, the junction retains 9 bases not matched to a gene.

The TCR comes from a human donor in good health. Sequencing input: CD4+ T cells from blood buffy coats. Rearrangement joined TRBV6-5 to TRBJ2-5, and 10 junction bases match TRBD2. CDR3 reads: CASRNSGRAAETQYF. In nucleotides, the sequence is TGTGCCAGCAGAAACAGCGGGAGGGCCGCTGAGACCCAGTACTTC.